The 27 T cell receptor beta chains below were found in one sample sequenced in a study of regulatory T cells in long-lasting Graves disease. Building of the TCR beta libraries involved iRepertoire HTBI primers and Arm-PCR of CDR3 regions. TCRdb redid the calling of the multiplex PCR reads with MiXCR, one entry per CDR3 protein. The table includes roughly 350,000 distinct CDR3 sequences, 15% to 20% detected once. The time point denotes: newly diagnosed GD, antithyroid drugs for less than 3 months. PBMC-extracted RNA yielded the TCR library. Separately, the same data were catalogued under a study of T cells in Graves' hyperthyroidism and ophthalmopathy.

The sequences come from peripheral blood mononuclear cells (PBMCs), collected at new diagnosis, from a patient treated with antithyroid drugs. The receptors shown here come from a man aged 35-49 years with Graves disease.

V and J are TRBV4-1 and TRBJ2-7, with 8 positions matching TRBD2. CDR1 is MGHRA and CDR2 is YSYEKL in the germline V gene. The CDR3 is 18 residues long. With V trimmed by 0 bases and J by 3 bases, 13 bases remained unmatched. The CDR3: CASSQEGGRGSGDYEQYF. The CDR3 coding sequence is TGCGCCAGCAGCCAAGAAGGGGGTAGGGGTAGCGGGGACTACGAGCAGTACTTC.

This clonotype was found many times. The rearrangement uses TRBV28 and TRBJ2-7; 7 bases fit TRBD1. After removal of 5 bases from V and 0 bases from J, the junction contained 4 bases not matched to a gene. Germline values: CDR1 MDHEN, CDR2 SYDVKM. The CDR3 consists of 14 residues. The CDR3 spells CASSLGGLSYEQYF. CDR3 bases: TGTGCCAGCAGTCTAGGGGGCCTCTCCTACGAGCAGTACTTC.

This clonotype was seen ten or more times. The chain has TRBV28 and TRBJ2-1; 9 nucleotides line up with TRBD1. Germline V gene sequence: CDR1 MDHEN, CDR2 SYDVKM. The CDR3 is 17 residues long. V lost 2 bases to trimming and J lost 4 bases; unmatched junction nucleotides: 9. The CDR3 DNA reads TGTGCCAGCAGTTTAAGCCGGGGGACAGGGAATTACAATGAGCAGTTCTTC. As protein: CASSLSRGTGNYNEQFF.

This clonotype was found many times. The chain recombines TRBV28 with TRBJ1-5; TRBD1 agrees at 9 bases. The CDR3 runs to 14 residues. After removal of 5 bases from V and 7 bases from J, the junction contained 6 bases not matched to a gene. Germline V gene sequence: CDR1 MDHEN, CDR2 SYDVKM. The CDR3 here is CASSPTGGGQPQHF. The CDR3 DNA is TGTGCCAGCAGTCCGACAGGGGGAGGGCAGCCCCAGCATTTT.

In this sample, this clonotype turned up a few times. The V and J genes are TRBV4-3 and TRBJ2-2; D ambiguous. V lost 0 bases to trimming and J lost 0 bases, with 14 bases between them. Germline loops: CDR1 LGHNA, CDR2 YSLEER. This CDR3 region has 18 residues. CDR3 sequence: CASSQDLIRLTNTGELFF. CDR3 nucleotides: TGCGCCAGCAGCCAAGATCTTATCCGTCTGACGAACACCGGGGAGCTGTTTTTT.

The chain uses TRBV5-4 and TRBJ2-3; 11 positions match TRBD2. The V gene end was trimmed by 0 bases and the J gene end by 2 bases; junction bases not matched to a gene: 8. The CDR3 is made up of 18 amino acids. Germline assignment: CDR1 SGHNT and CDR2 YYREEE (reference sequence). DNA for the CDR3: TGTGCCAGCAGCTTGGATCTAGCGGGGGGCCGGCTCACAGATACGCAGTATTTT. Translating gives CASSLDLAGGRLTDTQYF. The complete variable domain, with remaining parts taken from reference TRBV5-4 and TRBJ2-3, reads ETGVTQSPTHLIKTRGQQVTLRCSSQSGHNTVSWYQQALGQGPQFIFQYYREEENGRGNFPPRFSGLQFPNYSSELNVNALELDDSALYLCASSLDLAGGRLTDTQYFGPGTRLTVL.

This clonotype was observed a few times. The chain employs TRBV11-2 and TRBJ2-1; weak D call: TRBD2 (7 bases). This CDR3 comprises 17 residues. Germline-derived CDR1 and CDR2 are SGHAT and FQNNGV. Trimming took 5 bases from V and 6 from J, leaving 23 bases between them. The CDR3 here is CASSRRGRGASLNEQFF. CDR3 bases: TGTGCCAGCAGCCGGAGGGGACGGGGGGCTTCCCTCAATGAGCAGTTCTTC. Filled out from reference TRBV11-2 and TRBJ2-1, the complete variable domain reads EAGVAQSPRYKIIEKRQSVAFWCNPISGHATLYWYQQILGQGPKLLIQFQNNGVVDDSQLPKDRFSAERLKGVDSTLKIQPAKLEDSAVYLCASSRRGRGASLNEQFFGPGTRLTVL.

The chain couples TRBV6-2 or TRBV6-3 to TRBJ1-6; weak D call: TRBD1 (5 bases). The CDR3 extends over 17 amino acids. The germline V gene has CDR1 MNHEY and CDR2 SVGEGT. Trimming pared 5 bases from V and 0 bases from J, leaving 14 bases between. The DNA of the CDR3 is TGTGCCAGCAGTCGAAGGGACTGGAGCTCCTATAATTCACCCCTCCACTTT. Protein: CASSRRDWSSYNSPLHF.

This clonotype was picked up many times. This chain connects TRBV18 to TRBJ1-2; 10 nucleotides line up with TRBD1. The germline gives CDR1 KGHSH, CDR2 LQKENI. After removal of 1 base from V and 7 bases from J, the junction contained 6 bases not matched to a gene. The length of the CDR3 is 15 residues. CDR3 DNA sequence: TGTGCCAGCTCACCACTGTCGGGACAGGGGTCTGGCTACACCTTC. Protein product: CASSPLSGQGSGYTF.

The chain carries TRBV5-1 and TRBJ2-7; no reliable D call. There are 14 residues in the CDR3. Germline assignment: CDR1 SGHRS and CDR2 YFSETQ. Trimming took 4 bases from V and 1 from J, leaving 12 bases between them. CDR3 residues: CASSTTVESYEQYF. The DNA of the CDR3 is TGCGCCAGCAGCACGACCGTAGAATCCTACGAGCAGTACTTC.

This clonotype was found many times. CDR3 nucleotide sequence: TGTGCCAGCAGTCTATGGGGGGGGAACTATGGCTACACCTTC. The encoded protein is CASSLWGGNYGYTF. The V call is TRBV2, the J call TRBJ1-2; tentatively, D is TRBD1 (5 bases). Trimming shortened V by 5 bases and J by 2 bases, and 12 bases separated the two germline ends. Germline V CDR1 and CDR2: SNHLY, FYNNEI. The length of the CDR3 is 14 residues. The variable domain in full, with the rest retrieved from reference TRBV2 and TRBJ1-2, is EPEVTQTPSHQVTQMGQEVILRCVPISNHLYFYWYRQILGQKVEFLVSFYNNEISEKSEIFDDQFSVERPDGSNFTLKIRSTKLEDSAMYFCASSLWGGNYGYTFGSGTRLTVV.

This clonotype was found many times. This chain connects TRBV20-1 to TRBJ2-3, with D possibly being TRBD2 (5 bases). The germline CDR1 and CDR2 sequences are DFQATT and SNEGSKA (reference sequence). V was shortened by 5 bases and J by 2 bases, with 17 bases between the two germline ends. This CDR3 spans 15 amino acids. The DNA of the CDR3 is TGCAGTGCTGCGAGATCTCGGGGAAACACAGATACGCAGTATTTT. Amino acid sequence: CSAARSRGNTDTQYF.

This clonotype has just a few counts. CDR3 amino acids: CASSLGQGGGPPLHF. The CDR3 DNA reads as TGTGCCAGCTCACTTGGACAGGGTGGAGGGCCACCCCTCCACTTT. The chain combines TRBV18 with TRBJ1-6; TRBD1 matches 8 bases. The CDR3 is 15 residues long. Germline V lookup: CDR1 KGHSH, CDR2 LQKENI. Trimming removed 4 bases from V and 11 bases from J; junction bases left unmatched: 10.

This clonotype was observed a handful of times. CDR3 amino acids: CASSYPLGRVFTDTQYF. The CDR3 DNA is TGTGCCAGCAGTTACCCCTTGGGGAGGGTCTTCACAGATACGCAGTATTTT. This chain links TRBV6-5 with TRBJ2-3, with 7 bases matching TRBD2. Germline V gene data show CDR1 as MNHEY and CDR2 as SVGAGI. V gave up 2 bases and J gave up 2 bases; unmatched junction bases: 10. This CDR3 has 17 amino acids.

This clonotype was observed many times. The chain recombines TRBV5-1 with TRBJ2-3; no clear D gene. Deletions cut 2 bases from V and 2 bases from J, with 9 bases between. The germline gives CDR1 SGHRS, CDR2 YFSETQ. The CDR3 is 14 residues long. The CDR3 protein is CASSLQRTTDTQYF. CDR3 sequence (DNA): TGCGCCAGCAGCTTACAGAGAACCACAGATACGCAGTATTTT.

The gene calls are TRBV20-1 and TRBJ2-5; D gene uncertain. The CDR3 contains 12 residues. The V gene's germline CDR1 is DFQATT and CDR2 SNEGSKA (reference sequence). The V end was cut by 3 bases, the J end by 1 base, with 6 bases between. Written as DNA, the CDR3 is TGCAGTGCTAGTAGGATCCAAGAGACCCAGTACTTC. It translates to CSASRIQETQYF.

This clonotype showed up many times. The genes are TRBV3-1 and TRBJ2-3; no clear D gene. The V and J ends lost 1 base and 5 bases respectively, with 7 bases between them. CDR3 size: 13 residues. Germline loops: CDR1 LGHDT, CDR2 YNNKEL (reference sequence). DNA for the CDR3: TGTGCCAGCAGCCAAGTATACAGAGATACGCAGTATTTT. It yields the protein CASSQVYRDTQYF.

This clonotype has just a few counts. The CDR3 DNA is TGTGCCAGCGCGGACCCGGGAGGTGAAGCTTTCTTT. This sequence encodes CASADPGGEAFF. This chain connects TRBV6-2 or TRBV6-3 to TRBJ1-1, with unresolved D. The germline gives CDR1 MNHEY, CDR2 SVGEGT. The V and J ends lost 8 bases and 7 bases respectively, with 14 bases between them. The CDR3 totals 12 residues.

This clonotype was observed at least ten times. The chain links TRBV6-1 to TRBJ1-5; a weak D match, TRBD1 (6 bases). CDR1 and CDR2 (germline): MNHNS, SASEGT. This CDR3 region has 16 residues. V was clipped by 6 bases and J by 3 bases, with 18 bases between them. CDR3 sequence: CASRHGGGQINQPQHF. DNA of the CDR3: TGTGCCAGCAGGCACGGGGGCGGACAGATCAATCAGCCCCAGCATTTT.

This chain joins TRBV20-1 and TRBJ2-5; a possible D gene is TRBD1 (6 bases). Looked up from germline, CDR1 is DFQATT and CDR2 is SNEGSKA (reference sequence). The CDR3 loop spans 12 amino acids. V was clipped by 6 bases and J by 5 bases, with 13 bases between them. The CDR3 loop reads CSALFQGETQYF. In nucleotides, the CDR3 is TGCAGTGCACTTTTTCAGGGGGAGACCCAGTACTTC.

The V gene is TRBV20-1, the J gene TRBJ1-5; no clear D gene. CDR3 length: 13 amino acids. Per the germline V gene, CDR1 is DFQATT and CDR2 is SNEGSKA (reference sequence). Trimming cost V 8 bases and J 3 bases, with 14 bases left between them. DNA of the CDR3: TGCAGTACCCAAGGAGGCCACAATCAGCCCCAGCATTTT. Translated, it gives CSTQGGHNQPQHF.

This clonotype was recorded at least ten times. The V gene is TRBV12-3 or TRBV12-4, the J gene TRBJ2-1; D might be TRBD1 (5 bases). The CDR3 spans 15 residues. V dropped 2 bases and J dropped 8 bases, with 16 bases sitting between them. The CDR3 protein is CASSLRGFAVDEQFF. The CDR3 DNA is TGTGCCAGCAGTTTAAGGGGATTTGCAGTTGATGAGCAGTTCTTC.

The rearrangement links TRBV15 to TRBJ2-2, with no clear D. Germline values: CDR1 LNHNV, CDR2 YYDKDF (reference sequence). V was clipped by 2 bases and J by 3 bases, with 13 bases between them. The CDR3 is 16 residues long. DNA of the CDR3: TGTGCCACCAGCAGACATTTGGTATCGGACACCGGGGAGCTGTTTTTT. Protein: CATSRHLVSDTGELFF.

CDR3 sequence (DNA): TGTGCCAGCACCGCGACGGGACAGGTCTACTATGGCTACACCTTC. Translated: CASTATGQVYYGYTF. V gene TRBV5-6 combines with J gene TRBJ1-2; TRBD1 aligns across 8 bases. Germline CDR1 and CDR2: SGHDT and YYEEEE. This CDR3 spans 15 amino acids. V dropped 6 bases and J dropped 3; count of bases not matched to a gene: 10.

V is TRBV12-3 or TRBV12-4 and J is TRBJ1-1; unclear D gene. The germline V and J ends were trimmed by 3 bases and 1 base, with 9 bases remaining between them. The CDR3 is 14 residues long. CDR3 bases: TGTGCCAGCAGTTTTAGGGCAAGGAACACTGAAGCTTTCTTT. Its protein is CASSFRARNTEAFF.

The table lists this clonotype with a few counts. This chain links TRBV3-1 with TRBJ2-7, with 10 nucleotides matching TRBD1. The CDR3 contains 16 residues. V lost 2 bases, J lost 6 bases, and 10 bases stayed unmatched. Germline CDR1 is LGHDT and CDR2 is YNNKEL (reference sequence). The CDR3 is CASSQLTGTGAVEQYF. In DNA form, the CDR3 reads TGTGCCAGCAGCCAACTCACCGGGACAGGGGCGGTCGAGCAGTACTTC.

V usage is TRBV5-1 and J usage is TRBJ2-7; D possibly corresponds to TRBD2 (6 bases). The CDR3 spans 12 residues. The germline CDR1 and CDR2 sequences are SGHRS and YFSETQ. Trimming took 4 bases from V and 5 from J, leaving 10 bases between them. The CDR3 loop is CASSVGGNEQYF. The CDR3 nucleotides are TGCGCCAGCAGCGTCGGGGGTAACGAGCAGTACTTC.